The entry below gives a single T cell receptor (beta chain) sequence along with its context. The sample comes from a study of CD8+ T cells in alopecia areata. As for the study in general: For 6 to 18 months, tofacitinib was taken, and 6 months off drug followed.

Treatment in this sample: oral pan-JAK inhibitor, 5-10 mg twice daily. Sorting of PBMCs yielded the CD4+ and CD8+ T cells. Sequencing templates came from extracted RNA that was reverse transcribed into cDNA. Data came from immunoSEQ multiplex PCR; TCRdb stores just in-frame clones and leaves some out. The repertoire holds approximately 220,000 clones, more than 30% seen once, with 0.45% to 0.55% in the top ten. The CDR3 covers 15 residues. CDR1 and CDR2 (germline): SGHRS, YFSETQ. V was cut by 1 base and J by 7 bases, with 15 bases left in between. The receptor comes from a human donor with alopecia areata. This sequence joins TRBV5-1 and TRBJ2-4; possible D gene TRBD1, 6 bases. Sample: CD4+ T cells sorted from blood, taken at roughly week 30, from a patient treated with tofacitinib. CDR3 in DNA: TGCGCCAGCAGCTTGAGTCCGCAAAGGGGGAACATTCAGTACTTC. The encoded protein is CASSLSPQRGNIQYF.